Shown below are 23 T cell receptor beta chains from a single sample sequenced in a study of OX40 agonist ivuxolimab in advanced cancers. Some clones are missing from TCRdb's copy, which holds only in-frame ones; the method was immunoSEQ multiplex PCR. The data show approximately 96,000 clones, with roughly 87% seen just once and around 1.6% held by the top ten. The specimen was CD4+ or CD8+ T cells sorted from blood, collected in a trial of the OX40 agonist ivuxolimab. The receptors were sampled from an adult with an advanced solid tumor such as melanoma, head and neck, liver or kidney cancer.

This clone appeared a few times. V usage is TRBV7-9 and J usage is TRBJ2-7, with D perhaps TRBD2 (6 bases). Germline CDR1 reads SEHNR; CDR2 reads FQNEAQ (reference sequence). The CDR3 loop spans 15 amino acids. V was shortened by 5 bases and J by 5 bases, with 19 bases between the two germline ends. The CDR3 nucleotides read TGTGCCAGCAGCCTCCGGGACTTGCTTGGAAACGAGCAGTACTTC. Translated: CASSLRDLLGNEQYF.

The CDR3 region is CASSPVGVNYGYTF. As DNA, the CDR3 is TGCGCCAGCAGCCCCGTCGGAGTGAACTATGGCTACACCTTC. V and J are TRBV5-1 and TRBJ1-2; no clear D. The germline V gene has CDR1 SGHRS and CDR2 YFSETQ. The CDR3 covers 14 residues. Trimming pared 4 bases from V and 2 bases from J, leaving 12 bases between.

For the CDR3, the DNA is TGCGCCAGCAGCCCCGGGACCACCTACAATGAGCAGTTCTTC. The encoded protein is CASSPGTTYNEQFF. The chain employs TRBV4-3 and TRBJ2-1; D could derive from TRBD1 or TRBD2 (5 bases each). In germline, CDR1 is LGHNA, CDR2 YSLEER. The V end lost 4 bases, the J end lost 2 bases, and 9 bases lay between the germline ends. The CDR3 is 14 amino acids.

The chain recombines TRBV5-5 with TRBJ2-7; TRBD1 matches 8 bases. Germline V gives CDR1 SGHKS, CDR2 YYEKEE (reference sequence). V gave up 6 bases and J gave up 4 bases; unmatched junction bases: 12. The CDR3 length is 15 residues. CDR3: CASTFRGQAMYEQYF. The CDR3 nucleotides are TGTGCCAGCACCTTTCGGGGACAGGCAATGTACGAGCAGTACTTC.

This rearrangement joins TRBV5-1 to TRBJ2-7; 10 bases map to TRBD2. Germline CDR1 is SGHRS and CDR2 is YFSETQ. The CDR3 contains 14 residues. V lost 4 bases, J lost 2 bases, and 3 bases stayed unmatched. The CDR3 DNA is TGCGCCAGCAGCGGCGGACTAGCGGCCTACGAGCAGTACTTC. Protein product: CASSGGLAAYEQYF.

V gene TRBV15 combines with J gene TRBJ1-5; D is unresolved. V was clipped by 1 base and J by 7 bases, with 17 bases between them. Germline CDR1 and CDR2: LNHNV and YYDKDF (reference sequence). The CDR3 totals 16 residues. This CDR3 is CATSRVYRPLRQPQHF. The DNA for the CDR3 is TGTGCCACCAGCAGAGTTTACCGCCCCCTTCGGCAGCCCCAGCATTTT.

The V gene is TRBV21-1, the J gene TRBJ1-2; the D call in the table, TRBD1, was not verified against the DNA. TRBV21-1 is labeled a pseudogene. This CDR3 contains 16 residues. CDR3 protein: CASSKRQGATNYGYTF. Written as DNA, the CDR3 is TGTGCCAGCAGCAAACGACAGGGGGCTACTAACTATGGCTACACCTTC.

V is TRBV19 and J is TRBJ1-4; D remains unclear. The CDR3 loop spans 14 amino acids. Looked up from germline, CDR1 is LNHDA and CDR2 is SQIVND (reference sequence). The CDR3 loop reads CAVAQERASEKLFF. CDR3 bases: TGTGCGGTCGCGCAGGAGAGGGCGAGTGAAAAACTGTTTTTT.

CDR3 nucleotides: TGTGCCAGCAGCAGGACCTCGGGGGGCCGGGACTATGGCTACACCTTC. This encodes CASSRTSGGRDYGYTF. J is TRBJ1-2 and V is TRBV21-1. TRBV21-1 is a pseudogene locus. There are 16 residues in the CDR3.

This rearrangement joins TRBV6-5 to TRBJ2-2; D uncertain. The CDR3 has 15 amino acids. V lost 6 bases, J lost 1 base, and 12 bases lay in between. CDR1 is MNHEY, CDR2 SVGAGI, per germline. CDR3 DNA sequence: TGTGCCAGCAGCCCTTTTACAGAGAACACCGGGGAGCTGTTTTTT. The encoded protein is CASSPFTENTGELFF.

For the CDR3, the DNA is TGTGCCAGCAGTCCCCGGCGCAGGGCGAGCAATCAGCCCCAGCATTTT. Translating gives CASSPRRRASNQPQHF. This chain uses TRBV28 with TRBJ1-5, with D perhaps matching TRBD1 (5 bases). CDR3 size: 16 residues. CDR1 and CDR2 from the germline V gene are MDHEN and SYDVKM. The V end lost 5 bases, the J end lost 1 base, and 15 bases lay between the germline ends.

This chain links TRBV6-5 with TRBJ2-7; a weak D match, TRBD2 (5 bases). Germline V gene lookup returns CDR1 MNHEY and CDR2 SVGAGI. This CDR3 is built from 14 residues. V lost 2 bases and J 0 bases, leaving 8 bases between the germline ends. The CDR3 bases are TGTGCCAGCAGTTACAGCGGTATCTCCTACGAGCAGTACTTC. This codes for CASSYSGISYEQYF.

The chain uses TRBV19 and TRBJ1-3; D is uncertain. CDR3 length: 14 residues. Germline lookup yields CDR1 LNHDA and CDR2 SQIVND (reference sequence). Trimming shortened V by 1 base and J by 3 bases, and 7 bases separated the two germline ends. The CDR3 coding sequence is TGTGCCAGTAGTATAGGAGAAGTTGGAAACACCATATATTTT. Translated, it gives CASSIGEVGNTIYF.

The rearrangement links TRBV19 to TRBJ2-1, with 7 bases that match TRBD2. V gave up 0 bases and J gave up 8 bases; unmatched junction bases: 7. The germline V gene encodes CDR1 LNHDA and CDR2 SQIVND (reference sequence). The CDR3 extends over 15 amino acids. This CDR3 is CASSIEVREFDEQFF. In DNA, the CDR3 is TGTGCCAGTAGTATAGAGGTGCGGGAGTTTGATGAGCAGTTCTTC.

This clone was seen once. V gene TRBV29-1 combines with J gene TRBJ2-7, with 7 positions matching TRBD1. V was pared by 6 bases and J by 0 bases, with 8 bases of the junction left unmatched. In germline, CDR1 is SQVTM, CDR2 ANQGSEA. This CDR3 region has 14 residues. Written as DNA, the CDR3 is TGCAGCGTCGATCAGGGGGTTGGCTCCTACGAGCAGTACTTC. Residues: CSVDQGVGSYEQYF.

The chain has TRBV28 and TRBJ2-2, with D perhaps being TRBD1 or TRBD2 (5 bases each). Deletions cut 5 bases from V and 6 bases from J, with 16 bases between. In germline, CDR1 is MDHEN, CDR2 SYDVKM. The CDR3 is 15 amino acids. DNA of the CDR3: TGTGCCAGCAGTAGATACCGGGACGGGGCCGGGGAGCTGTTTTTT. This gives the protein CASSRYRDGAGELFF. The complete variable domain, with remaining parts taken from reference TRBV28 and TRBJ2-2, reads DVKVTQSSRYLVKRTGEKVFLECVQDMDHENMFWYRQDPGLGLRLIYFSYDVKMKEKGDIPEGYSVSREKKERFSLILESASTNQTSMYLCASSRYRDGAGELFFGEGSRLTVL.

The chain employs TRBV6-5 and TRBJ2-5; tentatively, D is TRBD1 or TRBD2 (5 bases each). The ends were cut back, 2 bases at V and 9 bases at J, with 10 bases in the middle. Germline CDR1 MNHEY, CDR2 SVGAGI. The CDR3 sequence is 12 residues long. The CDR3 nucleotides read TGTGCCAGCAGTTACGAGGGACCTTCCCAGTACTTC. It is translated as CASSYEGPSQYF.

This chain uses TRBV4-2 with TRBJ2-2; TRBD2 matches 12 bases. CDR3 length: 18 residues. Germline CDR1 and CDR2: LGHNA and YNFKEQ. After removal of 1 base from V and 4 bases from J, the junction contained 7 bases not matched to a gene. The CDR3 DNA sequence: TGTGCCAGCAGCCAAGGTAGTCCGGGACTAGCGGGCACCGGGGAGCTGTTTTTT. It specifies CASSQGSPGLAGTGELFF.

The chain uses TRBV30 and TRBJ2-1; 14 bases agree with TRBD2. The CDR3 is 14 amino acids. J lost 15 bases, V lost 3 bases, and 10 bases had no gene match. CDR1 GTSNPN and CDR2 SVGIG come from the germline V gene (reference sequence). CDR3 DNA: TGTGCCTGGAGGGGGACTAGCGGGAGTTTGAGGGTGTTCTTC. Its translation is CAWRGTSGSLRVFF.

The chain joins TRBV7-9 to TRBJ1-1; D may be TRBD1 (5 bases). CDR1 and CDR2 from the germline V gene are SEHNR and FQNEAQ (reference sequence). CDR3 size: 12 residues. Trimming cost V 3 bases and J 6 bases, with 8 bases left between them. DNA for the CDR3: TGTGCCAGCAGCTTTACAGGCGCTGAAGCTTTCTTT. It specifies CASSFTGAEAFF.

The V call is TRBV5-4, the J call TRBJ1-1; D unclear. The V and J ends lost 4 bases and 1 base respectively, with 14 bases between them. The CDR3 spans 15 residues. The germline gives CDR1 SGHNT, CDR2 YYREEE (reference sequence). The CDR3 DNA follows: TGTGCCAGCAGCCAAAATAGGAATTCGAACACTGAAGCTTTCTTT. It encodes CASSQNRNSNTEAFF.

The chain joins TRBV11-2 to TRBJ1-1; TRBD1 aligns across 7 bases. Germline V gives CDR1 SGHAT, CDR2 FQNNGV. Losses at the gene ends were 0 bases for V and 7 bases for J; bases not matched to a gene: 5. The CDR3 totals 14 residues. The CDR3 is CASSLEDRRGEAFF. CDR3 nucleotide sequence: TGTGCCAGCAGCTTAGAGGACAGGAGGGGTGAAGCTTTCTTT.

This rearrangement joins TRBV27 to TRBJ2-3; 11 nucleotides match TRBD1. The V gene's germline CDR1 is MNHEY and CDR2 SMNVEV (reference sequence). The CDR3 spans 20 residues. V was clipped by 8 bases and J by 0 bases; unmatched bases: 19. As DNA, the CDR3 is TGTGCCAGCCGATCAACTGAACCGGGACAGGGGGACTTTAGCACAGATACGCAGTATTTT. Its translation: CASRSTEPGQGDFSTDTQYF.